The next 15 T cell receptor beta chains were all read from a single sample in a study of blood T cells in healthy people across ages. The second PCR ran roughly 7 to 11 cycles with a sample-barcoded 5' primer and J-beta primers. A single record per CDR3 protein comes from TCRdb applying MiXCR to the 5' RACE reads. Of about a million distinct CDR3 sequences in the sample, just over 50% are singletons; the top ten hold 20% to 25%. Material: blood. These receptors all stem from an older woman in good health.

Points on this clonotype: One end of the junction fails to match germline, which may point to a read error. The CDR3, as DNA: TGTGCCGGCAGTTTATGGGTTCTCTCCCTAGAGAACAATGAGCAGTTCTTC. Amino acid sequence: CAGSLWVLSLENNEQFF. J is TRBJ2-1 and V is TRBV28; D is undetermined. This CDR3 has 17 amino acids. CDR1 and CDR2 (germline): MDHEN, SYDVKM.

The CDR3, as DNA: TGTGCCAGCAGGAAGGACTACACAGATACGCAGTATTTT. Protein: CASRKDYTDTQYF. This chain joins TRBV2 and TRBJ2-3; perhaps TRBD2 as D (6 bases). This CDR3 region has 13 residues. Trimming cost V 6 bases and J 2 bases, with 9 bases left between them. Per the germline V gene, CDR1 is SNHLY and CDR2 is FYNNEI.

The CDR3 DNA reads as TGTGCCAGCAGTGGCCGGGACAGGTTAGCCTACGAGCAGTACTTC. It is translated as CASSGRDRLAYEQYF. V gene TRBV28 combines with J gene TRBJ2-7; 8 nucleotides match TRBD1. J lost 2 bases, V lost 5 bases, and 8 bases had no gene match. The CDR3 runs 15 residues. CDR1 is MDHEN and CDR2 is SYDVKM in the germline V gene.

The V and J genes are TRBV25-1 and TRBJ2-5; D possibly corresponds to TRBD2 (7 bases). This CDR3 region has 15 residues. Germline V gene data show CDR1 as MGHDK and CDR2 as SYGVNS. The V and J ends lost 3 bases and 5 bases respectively, with 16 bases between them. The CDR3 spells CASSDQGRGHETQYF. DNA of the CDR3: TGTGCCAGCAGTGATCAAGGGCGGGGGCACGAGACCCAGTACTTC.

The chain recombines TRBV6-2 or TRBV6-3 with TRBJ2-3, with TRBD2 identical over 9 bases. Germline V gene data show CDR1 as MNHEY and CDR2 as SVGEGT. Losses at the gene ends were 2 bases for V and 2 bases for J; bases not matched to a gene: 14. This CDR3 is 19 amino acids long. Here the CDR3 DNA reads TGTGCCAGCAGTTACGACCTCGTTAGCGGGAGTATCTCCACAGATACGCAGTATTTT. Amino acid sequence: CASSYDLVSGSISTDTQYF.

This clonotype has only one observation. The chain recombines TRBV5-1 with TRBJ2-7, with TRBD1 matching over 10 bases. CDR1 SGHRS and CDR2 YFSETQ come from the germline V gene. The trim removed 3 bases at V and 4 bases at J, leaving 7 bases unmatched. This CDR3 spans 15 amino acids. The CDR3 region is CASSSAGTGAYEQYF. In nucleotides, the CDR3 is TGCGCCAGCAGCTCGGCCGGGACAGGGGCGTACGAGCAGTACTTC.

This chain joins TRBV6-1 and TRBJ2-6; D unclear. Between the trimmed V and J ends, which lost 7 bases and 4 bases, there was a span of 8 bases. Germline V gene data show CDR1 as MNHNS and CDR2 as SASEGT. The CDR3 loop spans 13 amino acids. Written as DNA, the CDR3 is TGTGCCAGCACCCACTTAGGGGCCAACGTCCTGACTTTC. Translated: CASTHLGANVLTF.

V usage is TRBV7-2 and J usage is TRBJ2-7; TRBD1 matches 8 bases. CDR1 and CDR2 (germline): SGHTA, FQGNSA. The CDR3 contains 14 residues. The trim removed 5 bases at V and 6 bases at J, leaving 9 bases unmatched. The CDR3 DNA reads TGTGCCAGCAGCACGAAGTCACAGGGGGGCGAGCAGTACTTC. Protein product: CASSTKSQGGEQYF.

This clonotype showed up just a few times. J is TRBJ1-1 and V is TRBV9, with D tentatively TRBD1 (5 bases). Trimming cost V 3 bases and J 4 bases, with 13 bases left between them. This CDR3 region has 14 residues. Germline CDR1 reads SGDLS; CDR2 reads YYNGEE. CDR3 in DNA: TGTGCCAGCAGCGCCCAGGGTGGCGGCACTGAAGCTTTCTTT. Translating gives CASSAQGGGTEAFF.

In its sample, this clonotype was seen a few times. The chain couples TRBV28 to TRBJ2-5; no reliable D call. TRBJ2-7 explains the end of the DNA better; the J call may be wrong. Germline CDR1 reads MDHEN; CDR2 reads SYDVKM. This CDR3 is 15 amino acids long. CDR3 amino acids: CASGWVLNDFDEQYF. CDR3 in DNA: TGTGCCAGTGGATGGGTCCTCAACGATTTCGACGAGCAGTACTTC.

V usage is TRBV6-1 and J usage is TRBJ2-7, with 10 bases identical to TRBD2. V lost 6 bases, J lost 7 bases, and 12 bases stayed unmatched. CDR1 MNHNS and CDR2 SASEGT come from the germline V gene. The length of the CDR3 is 15 residues. CDR3 protein: CASRREPGLAREQYF. The CDR3 bases are TGTGCCAGCAGACGGGAACCGGGACTAGCGAGGGAGCAGTACTTC.

This clonotype was observed a single time. The chain has TRBV20-1 and TRBJ2-5, with D perhaps matching TRBD1 (6 bases). CDR1 and CDR2 from the germline V gene are DFQATT and SNEGSKA (reference sequence). Trimming shortened V by 3 bases and J by 3 bases, and 17 bases separated the two germline ends. This CDR3 is built from 15 residues. Written as DNA, the CDR3 is TGCAGTGCTAGGACACTTCGGACAGCCAAAGAGACCCAGTACTTC. Its protein is CSARTLRTAKETQYF.

The chain is built from TRBV20-1 and TRBJ2-7, with 9 bases that match TRBD1. This CDR3 is 14 amino acids long. Germline V CDR1 and CDR2: DFQATT, SNEGSKA (reference sequence). Trimming at V came to 1 base and at J to 4 bases, leaving 5 bases not matched to a gene. DNA of the CDR3: TGCAGTGCTAGAGCTACAGGGGGCCCTTACGAGCAGTACTTC. Amino acids: CSARATGGPYEQYF.

The V and J genes are TRBV20-1 and TRBJ2-1; TRBD2 aligns across 8 bases. Judging by the DNA end, TRBJ2-7 fits better; the J call may be wrong. CDR1 and CDR2 (germline): DFQATT, SNEGSKA (reference sequence). The length of the CDR3 is 16 residues. The CDR3 DNA reads TGCAGTGCTAGGCCGGGACTAGATGGCTCCTACAATGAGCAGTACTTC. As protein: CSARPGLDGSYNEQYF.

This clonotype was counted between two and nine times. The V call is TRBV11-1, the J call TRBJ2-7, with 7 bases identical to TRBD2. CDR1 SGHAT and CDR2 FQDESV come from the germline V gene (reference sequence). Trimming at V came to 5 bases and at J to 1 base, leaving 11 bases not matched to a gene. This CDR3 has 16 residues. In DNA form, the CDR3 reads TGTGCCAGCAGCCGCCGTGGGGCGGGAGAGTCCTACGAGCAGTACTTC. The encoded protein is CASSRRGAGESYEQYF.